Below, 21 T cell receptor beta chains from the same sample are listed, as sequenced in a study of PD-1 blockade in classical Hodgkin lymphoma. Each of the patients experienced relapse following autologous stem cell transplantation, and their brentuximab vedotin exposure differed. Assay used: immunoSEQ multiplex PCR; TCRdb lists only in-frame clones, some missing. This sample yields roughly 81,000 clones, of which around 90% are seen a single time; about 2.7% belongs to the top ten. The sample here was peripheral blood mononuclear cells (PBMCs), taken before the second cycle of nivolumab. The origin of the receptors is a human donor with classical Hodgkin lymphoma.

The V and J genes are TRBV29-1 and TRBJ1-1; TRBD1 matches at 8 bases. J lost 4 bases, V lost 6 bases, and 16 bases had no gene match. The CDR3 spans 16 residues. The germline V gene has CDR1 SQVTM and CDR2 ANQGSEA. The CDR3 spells CSVTGDRSSHGTEAFF. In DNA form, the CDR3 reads TGCAGCGTCACGGGGGACAGGTCATCCCATGGCACTGAAGCTTTCTTT.

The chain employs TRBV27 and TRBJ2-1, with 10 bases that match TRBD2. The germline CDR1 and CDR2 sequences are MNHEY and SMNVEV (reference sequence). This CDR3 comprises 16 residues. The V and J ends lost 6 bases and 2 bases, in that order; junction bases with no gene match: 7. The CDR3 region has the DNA TGTGCCAGCAGACCCGGACTAGCGGAAACCTACAATGAGCAGTTCTTC. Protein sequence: CASRPGLAETYNEQFF.

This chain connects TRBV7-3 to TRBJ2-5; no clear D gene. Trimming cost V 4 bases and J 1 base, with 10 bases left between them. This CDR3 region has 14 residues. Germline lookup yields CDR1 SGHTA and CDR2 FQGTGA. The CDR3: CASSSGPFQETQYF. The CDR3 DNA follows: TGTGCCAGCAGCTCCGGGCCCTTCCAAGAGACCCAGTACTTC. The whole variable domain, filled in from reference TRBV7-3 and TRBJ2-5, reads GAGVSQTPSNKVTEKGKYVELRCDPISGHTALYWYRQSLGQGPEFLIYFQGTGAADDSGLPNDRFFAVRPEGSVSTLKIQRTERGDSAVYLCASSSGPFQETQYFGPGTRLLVL.

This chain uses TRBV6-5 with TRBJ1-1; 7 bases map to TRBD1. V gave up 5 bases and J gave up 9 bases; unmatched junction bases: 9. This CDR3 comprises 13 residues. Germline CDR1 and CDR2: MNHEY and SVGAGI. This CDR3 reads CASSQFQDRKAFF. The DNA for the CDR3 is TGTGCCAGCAGTCAGTTTCAGGACAGGAAAGCTTTCTTT.

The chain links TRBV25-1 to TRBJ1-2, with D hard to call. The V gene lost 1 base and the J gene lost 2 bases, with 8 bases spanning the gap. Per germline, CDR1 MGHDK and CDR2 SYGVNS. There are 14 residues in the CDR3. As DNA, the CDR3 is TGTGCCAGCAGTGAATGGGGTGGCAACTATGGCTACACCTTC. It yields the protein CASSEWGGNYGYTF.

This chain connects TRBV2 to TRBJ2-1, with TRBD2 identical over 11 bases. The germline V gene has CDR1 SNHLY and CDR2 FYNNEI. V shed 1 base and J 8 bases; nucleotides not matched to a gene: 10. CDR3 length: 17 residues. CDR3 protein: CASSEDRVAGGSHEQFF. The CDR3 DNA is TGTGCCAGCAGTGAAGATCGGGTAGCGGGAGGGTCCCATGAGCAGTTCTTC.

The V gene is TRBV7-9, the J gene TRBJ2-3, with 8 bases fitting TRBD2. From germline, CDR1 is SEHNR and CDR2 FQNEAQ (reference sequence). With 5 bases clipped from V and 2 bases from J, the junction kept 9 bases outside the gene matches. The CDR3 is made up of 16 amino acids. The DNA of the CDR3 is TGTGCCAGCAGCCCCCGGACTAGCCAATACACAGATACGCAGTATTTT. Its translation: CASSPRTSQYTDTQYF.

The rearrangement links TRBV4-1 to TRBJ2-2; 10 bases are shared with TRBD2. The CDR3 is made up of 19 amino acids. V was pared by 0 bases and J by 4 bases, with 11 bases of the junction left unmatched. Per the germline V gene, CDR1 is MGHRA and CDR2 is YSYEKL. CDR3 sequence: CASSQDTGTSAQTTGELFF. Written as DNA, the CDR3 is TGCGCCAGCAGCCAAGATACCGGGACTAGCGCTCAGACCACCGGGGAGCTGTTTTTT.

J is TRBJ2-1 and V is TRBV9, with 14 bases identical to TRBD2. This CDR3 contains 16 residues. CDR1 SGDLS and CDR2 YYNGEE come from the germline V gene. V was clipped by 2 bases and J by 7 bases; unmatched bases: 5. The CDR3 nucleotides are TGTGCCAGCAGCGTGACTAGCGGGAGGGCCCCTAATGAGCAGTTCTTC. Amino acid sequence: CASSVTSGRAPNEQFF.

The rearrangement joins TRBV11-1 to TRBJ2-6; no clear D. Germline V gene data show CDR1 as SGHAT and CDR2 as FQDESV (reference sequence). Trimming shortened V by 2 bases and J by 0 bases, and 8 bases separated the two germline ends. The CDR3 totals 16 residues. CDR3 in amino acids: CASSLSSYSGANVLTF. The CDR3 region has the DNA TGTGCCAGCAGCTTAAGCAGCTACTCTGGGGCCAACGTCCTGACTTTC.

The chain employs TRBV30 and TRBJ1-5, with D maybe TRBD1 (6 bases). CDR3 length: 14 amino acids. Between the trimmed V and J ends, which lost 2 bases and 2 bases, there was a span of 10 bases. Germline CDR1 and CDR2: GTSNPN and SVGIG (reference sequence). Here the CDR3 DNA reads TGTGCCTGGAGTAGACAGGCGGGCAATCAGCCCCAGCATTTT. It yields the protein CAWSRQAGNQPQHF.

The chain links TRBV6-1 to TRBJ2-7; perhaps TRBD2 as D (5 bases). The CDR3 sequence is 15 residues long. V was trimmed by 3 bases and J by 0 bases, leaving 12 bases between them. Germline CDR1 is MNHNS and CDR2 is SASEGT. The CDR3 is CASSEPAVSSYEQYF. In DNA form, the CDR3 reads TGTGCCAGCAGTGAGCCAGCGGTGAGCTCCTACGAGCAGTACTTC.

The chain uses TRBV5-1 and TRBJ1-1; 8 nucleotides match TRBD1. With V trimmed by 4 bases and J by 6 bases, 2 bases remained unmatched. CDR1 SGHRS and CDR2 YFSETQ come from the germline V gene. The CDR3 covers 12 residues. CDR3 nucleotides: TGCGCCAGCAGCACGACAGGGGCTGAAGCTTTCTTT. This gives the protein CASSTTGAEAFF.

CDR3 in amino acids: CASSLRAGGSETQYF. The CDR3 nucleotides are TGTGCCAGCAGCTTAAGGGCTGGAGGGAGCGAGACCCAGTACTTC. The chain links TRBV7-9 to TRBJ2-5; D may be TRBD2 (6 bases). Germline V gene sequence: CDR1 SEHNR, CDR2 FQNEAQ (reference sequence). The CDR3 totals 15 residues. V shed 2 bases and J shed 5 bases, with 15 bases lying between them.

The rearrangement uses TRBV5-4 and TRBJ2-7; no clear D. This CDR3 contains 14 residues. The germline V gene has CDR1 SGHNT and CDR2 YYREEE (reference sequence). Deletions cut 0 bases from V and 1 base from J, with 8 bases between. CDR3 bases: TGTGCCAGCAGCTTGGGTCGAGCGTCCTACGAGCAGTACTTC. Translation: CASSLGRASYEQYF.

DNA of the CDR3: TGTGCCAGCAGCTTAGCACCCCTTTTTGACTATGGCTACACCTTC. Residues: CASSLAPLFDYGYTF. The chain links TRBV11-2 to TRBJ1-2; D gene unclear. Germline values: CDR1 SGHAT, CDR2 FQNNGV. Trimming left V 1 base short and J 3 bases short, with 12 bases between. The CDR3 has 15 amino acids. Full variable domain (rest looked up from reference TRBV11-2 and TRBJ1-2): EAGVAQSPRYKIIEKRQSVAFWCNPISGHATLYWYQQILGQGPKLLIQFQNNGVVDDSQLPKDRFSAERLKGVDSTLKIQPAKLEDSAVYLCASSLAPLFDYGYTFGSGTRLTVV.

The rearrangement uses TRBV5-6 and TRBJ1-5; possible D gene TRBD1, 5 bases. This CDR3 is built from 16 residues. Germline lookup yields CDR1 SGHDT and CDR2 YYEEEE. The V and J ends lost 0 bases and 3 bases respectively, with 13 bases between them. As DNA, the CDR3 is TGTGCCAGCAGCTTGGGGCAGGGCCTTTCCAATCAGCCCCAGCATTTT. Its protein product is CASSLGQGLSNQPQHF.

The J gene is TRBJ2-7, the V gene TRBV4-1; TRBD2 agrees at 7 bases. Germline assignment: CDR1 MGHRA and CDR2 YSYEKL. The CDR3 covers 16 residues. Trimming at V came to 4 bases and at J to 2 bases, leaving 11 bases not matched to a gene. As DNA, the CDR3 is TGCGCCAGCAGCCGCGATTCCCGGAGCGGGGCCTACGAGCAGTACTTC. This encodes CASSRDSRSGAYEQYF.

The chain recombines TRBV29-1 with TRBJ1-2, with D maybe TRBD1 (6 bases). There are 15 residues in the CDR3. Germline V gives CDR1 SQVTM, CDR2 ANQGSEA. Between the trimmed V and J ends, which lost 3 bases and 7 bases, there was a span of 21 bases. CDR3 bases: TGCAGCGTTGAGGAGGGGCCTGGGGGGGGGCTTGGCTACACCTTC. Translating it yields CSVEEGPGGGLGYTF. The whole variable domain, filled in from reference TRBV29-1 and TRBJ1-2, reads SAVISQKPSRDICQRGTSLTIQCQVDSQVTMMFWYRQQPGQSLTLIATANQGSEATYESGFVIDKFPISRPNLTFSTLTVSNMSPEDSSIYLCSVEEGPGGGLGYTFGSGTRLTVV.

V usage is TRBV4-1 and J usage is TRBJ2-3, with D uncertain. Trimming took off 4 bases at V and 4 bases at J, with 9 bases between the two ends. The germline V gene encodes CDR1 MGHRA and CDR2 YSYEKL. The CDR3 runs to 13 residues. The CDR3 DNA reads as TGCGCCAGCAGCCGAGGAGCCCCAGATACGCAGTATTTT. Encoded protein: CASSRGAPDTQYF.

CDR3 in DNA: TGTGCCAGCAGCCTGCAGGTTTCCTACGAGCAGTACTTC. Protein product: CASSLQVSYEQYF. The rearrangement uses TRBV6-6 and TRBJ2-7; no clear D. Germline CDR1 is MNHNY and CDR2 is SVGAGI (reference sequence). The CDR3 consists of 13 residues. The V gene lost 6 bases and the J gene lost 1 base, with 10 bases spanning the gap.